The rows below give T cell receptor beta chains drawn from one sample of a study. Via MiXCR, TCRdb re-called the 5' RACE reads, giving one row per CDR3 protein. There are fewer than 65,000 distinct CDR3 sequences in the sample; approximately 29% occur only once, and around 2% lies in the top ten. The material sequenced was tumor-infiltrating naive CD4+ T cells sorted from the breast tumor. These TCRs come from a female donor with breast cancer. The CDR3 runs from the conserved cysteine through the conserved F or W. The D gene is left open where the match is weak. The listing skips clone size in some rows; elsewhere it reads once, few, many or a size class.

v_call: TRBV24-1
clone_size: once
j_call: TRBJ1-1
d_call: .
cdr3_nt: TGTGCCACCAGTGATTTGAACCACCCCGGAGGAGCTTTCTTT
cdr3_aa: CATSDLNHPGGAFF

v_call: TRBV4-1
clone_size: once
j_call: TRBJ1-3
d_call: .
cdr3_nt: TGCGCCAGCAGCCCCACCCTAACACGAGCCTCTGGAAACACCATATATTTT
cdr3_aa: CASSPTLTRASGNTIYF

v_call: TRBV9
clone_size: many
j_call: TRBJ2-1
d_call: .
cdr3_nt: TGTGCCAGCAGCGTAGAAGGGCGCTCCTACAATGAGCAGTTCTTC
cdr3_aa: CASSVEGRSYNEQFF

v_call: TRBV7-2
clone_size: few
j_call: TRBJ2-5
d_call: .
cdr3_nt: TGTGCCAGCAGGACGTCCCAGGGGAAATCAGAGACCCAGTACTTC
cdr3_aa: CASRTSQGKSETQYF

v_call: TRBV6-5
clone_size: .
j_call: TRBJ2-1
d_call: .
cdr3_nt: TGTGCCAGCAAGAGAGGCTCCGGGACAACCTACAATGAGCAGTTCTTC
cdr3_aa: CASKRGSGTTYNEQFF

v_call: TRBV6-5
clone_size: once
j_call: TRBJ2-2
d_call: .
cdr3_nt: TGTGCCAGCAGTGTAGCCCGTGTGAACACCGGGGAGCTGTTTTTT
cdr3_aa: CASSVARVNTGELFF

v_call: TRBV20-1
clone_size: .
j_call: TRBJ1-4
d_call: TRBD1
cdr3_nt: TGCAGTGCTAGATCCAGGGACAGGGCTACGAAACTGTTTTTT
cdr3_aa: CSARSRDRATKLFF

v_call: TRBV7-3
clone_size: .
j_call: TRBJ2-1
d_call: .
cdr3_nt: TGTGCCAGCAGCTCCATGGCCAATGAGCAGTTCTTC
cdr3_aa: CASSSMANEQFF

v_call: TRBV29-1
clone_size: .
j_call: TRBJ1-1
d_call: .
cdr3_nt: TGCAGCGTTGGGCGTCGGTTGGTGAACACTGAAGCTTTCTTT
cdr3_aa: CSVGRRLVNTEAFF

v_call: TRBV9
clone_size: .
j_call: TRBJ2-3
d_call: TRBD2
cdr3_nt: TGTGCCAGCAGCGTAGAGGAGACTAGCGGGAGAGATACGCAGTATTTT
cdr3_aa: CASSVEETSGRDTQYF

v_call: TRBV4-1
clone_size: many
j_call: TRBJ1-4
d_call: TRBD1
cdr3_nt: TGCGCCAGCAGCACCACGGGGACAGGGGGCGAAAAACTGTTTTTT
cdr3_aa: CASSTTGTGGEKLFF

v_call: TRBV5-1
clone_size: .
j_call: TRBJ2-1
d_call: TRBD1
cdr3_nt: TGCGCCAGCAGCTGGACCGGGACAGGGGTGGATGAGCAGTTCTTC
cdr3_aa: CASSWTGTGVDEQFF

v_call: TRBV12-3/TRBV12-4
clone_size: medium-sized
j_call: TRBJ1-4
d_call: .
cdr3_nt: TGTGCCAGCAGTCGCGGACAGTTGGGGGAAAAACTGTTTTTT
cdr3_aa: CASSRGQLGEKLFF

v_call: TRBV20-1
clone_size: many
j_call: TRBJ2-1
d_call: TRBD2
cdr3_nt: TGCAGTGCTCAACGGTTGGCCGGGACTAGTAAAAACAATGAGCAGTTCTTC
cdr3_aa: CSAQRLAGTSKNNEQFF

v_call: TRBV5-1
clone_size: few
j_call: TRBJ1-5
d_call: .
cdr3_nt: TGCGCCAGCAGCTTGGAGGGTCAGCCCCAGCATTTT
cdr3_aa: CASSLEGQPQHF

v_call: TRBV20-1
clone_size: few
j_call: TRBJ2-7
d_call: .
cdr3_nt: TGCAGTGCTAGAGATCTGAGAGGGAACTTCTCCTACGAGCAGTACTTC
cdr3_aa: CSARDLRGNFSYEQYF

v_call: TRBV10-3
clone_size: many
j_call: TRBJ2-7
d_call: .
cdr3_nt: TGTGCCATCAGTGAGTCCGGGGGCGAGCAGTACTTC
cdr3_aa: CAISESGGEQYF

v_call: TRBV6-1
clone_size: .
j_call: TRBJ2-3
d_call: .
cdr3_nt: TGTGCCAGCACCGGGCCCTCGTTGGATACGCAGTATTTT
cdr3_aa: CASTGPSLDTQYF

v_call: TRBV6-5
clone_size: few
j_call: TRBJ1-2
d_call: .
cdr3_nt: TGTGCCAGCAGGAAACAGGAAAACTATGGCTACACCTTC
cdr3_aa: CASRKQENYGYTF

v_call: TRBV6-2/TRBV6-3
clone_size: .
j_call: TRBJ2-7
d_call: TRBD2
cdr3_nt: TGTGCCAGCAGTTACTGGAGACTAGCTACCTACGAGCAGTACTTC
cdr3_aa: CASSYWRLATYEQYF

v_call: TRBV4-2
clone_size: many
j_call: TRBJ1-1
d_call: .
cdr3_nt: TGTGCCAGCAGCCAAGATGGTCGGGGGGGTGAAGCTTTCTTT
cdr3_aa: CASSQDGRGGEAFF

v_call: TRBV6-5
clone_size: .
j_call: TRBJ1-2
d_call: .
cdr3_nt: TGTGCCAGCAGTTACGGGGGGGCGCAGGGCTACACCTTC
cdr3_aa: CASSYGGAQGYTF

v_call: TRBV4-3
clone_size: many
j_call: TRBJ2-1
d_call: .
cdr3_nt: TGCGCCAGCAGCCAAGAACTCATCCGGGCAGGGCTCTACAATGAGCAGTTCTTC
cdr3_aa: CASSQELIRAGLYNEQFF

v_call: TRBV6-6
clone_size: once
j_call: TRBJ2-7
d_call: .
cdr3_nt: TGTGCCAGCAGCTTAAAACTCCAGGGCGTAGGATCCTACGAGCAGTACTTC
cdr3_aa: CASSLKLQGVGSYEQYF

v_call: TRBV2
clone_size: .
j_call: TRBJ2-1
d_call: .
cdr3_nt: TGTGCCGGCAGTGATATGGGACGTACAATTGGTGAGCAGTTCTTC
cdr3_aa: CAGSDMGRTIGEQFF

v_call: TRBV11-2
clone_size: many
j_call: TRBJ1-1
d_call: TRBD1
cdr3_nt: TGTGCCAGCACCATCGACAGGGTGAACACTGAAGCTTTCTTT
cdr3_aa: CASTIDRVNTEAFF

v_call: TRBV7-9
clone_size: .
j_call: TRBJ2-1
d_call: .
cdr3_nt: TGTGCCAGCAGACGTAGCGCGACCCGTGATGTTCGCAATGAGCAGTTCTTC
cdr3_aa: CASRRSATRDVRNEQFF